The 13 T cell receptor beta chains below were found in one sample sequenced in a study of a mutant IDH1 vaccine in newly diagnosed glioma. The time point is: week 11, during vaccination. Topical imiquimod accompanied each vaccine dose, which consisted of 300 ug of mutant IDH1 20-mer peptide. No antigen has been identified for these receptors. Method: immunoSEQ multiplex PCR; TCRdb's copy keeps in-frame clones and lacks some. The table shows about 64,000 clones, with approximately 84% occurring only once. This material consisted of PBMCs, taken from a glioma patient whose treatment included an IDH1 peptide vaccine. These receptors came from a woman aged 50 to 60 with glioma.

V and J are TRBV7-9 and TRBJ2-7; 8 nucleotides match TRBD1. Germline V CDR1 and CDR2: SEHNR, FQNEAQ (reference sequence). The CDR3 length is 15 residues. The junction had 12 bases not matched to a gene; V was cut back by 7 bases and J by 4 bases. CDR3: CASIRTGTRGYEQYF. CDR3 in DNA: TGTGCCAGCATCAGGACAGGGACCCGGGGGTACGAGCAGTACTTC. Looking up the rest from reference TRBV7-9 and TRBJ2-7 gives the full variable domain: DTGVSQNPRHKITKRGQNVTFRCDPISEHNRLYWYRQTLGQGPEFLTYFQNEAQLEKSRLLSDRFSAERPKGSFSTLEIQRTEQGDSAMYLCASIRTGTRGYEQYFGPGTRLTVT.

The sample holds one count of this clone. The J gene is TRBJ2-2, the V gene TRBV7-9; D is unresolved. This CDR3 has 14 amino acids. CDR1 is SEHNR, CDR2 FQNEAQ, per germline (reference sequence). With 2 bases removed from V and 6 bases from J, the gap between germline ends came to 10 bases. CDR3 sequence (DNA): TGTGCCAGCAGCTTATTTGAGGAACCCGGGGAGCTGTTTTTT. This codes for CASSLFEEPGELFF.

This clone was counted a few times. V is TRBV19 and J is TRBJ1-5; D ambiguous. Germline CDR1 LNHDA, CDR2 SQIVND (reference sequence). The CDR3 covers 14 residues. V lost 3 bases, J lost 0 bases, and 6 bases lay in between. CDR3 bases: TGTGCCAGTAGTATGGCGTATAGCAATCAGCCCCAGCATTTT. It codes for CASSMAYSNQPQHF.

The chain uses TRBV5-1 and TRBJ2-5; possible D gene TRBD1, 6 bases. V lost 3 bases to trimming and J lost 5 bases, with 14 bases between them. Germline loops: CDR1 SGHRS, CDR2 YFSETQ. This CDR3 has 14 amino acids. As DNA, the CDR3 is TGCGCCAGCAGCTCACAGGGTTTTAGGGAGACCCAGTACTTC. Amino acids: CASSSQGFRETQYF. The full variable domain, with the rest looked up from reference TRBV5-1 and TRBJ2-5, is KAGVTQTPRYLIKTRGQQVTLSCSPISGHRSVSWYQQTPGQGLQFLFEYFSETQRNKGNFPGRFSGRQFSNSRSEMNVSTLELGDSALYLCASSSQGFRETQYFGPGTRLLVL.

This chain joins TRBV27 and TRBJ2-1; D is unresolved. CDR1 is MNHEY and CDR2 is SMNVEV in the germline V gene (reference sequence). Trimming left V 8 bases short and J 12 bases short, with 14 bases between. The CDR3 spans 11 residues. The CDR3 is CASFGPPGQFF. The DNA of the CDR3 is TGTGCCAGCTTTGGACCCCCGGGGCAGTTCTTC.

This clone was found once. The CDR3 region has the DNA TGCGCCAGCAGCTGGGAGGGCAGGGGGCGCGGTGAGCAGTACTTC. Encoded protein: CASSWEGRGRGEQYF. The genes are TRBV5-1 and TRBJ2-7; a weak D match, TRBD1 (8 bases). CDR1 and CDR2 (germline): SGHRS, YFSETQ. The length of the CDR3 is 15 residues. The ends were cut back, 3 bases at V and 7 bases at J, with 20 bases in the middle.

The chain recombines TRBV11-2 with TRBJ1-2; D not resolved. Between the trimmed V and J ends, which lost 5 bases and 3 bases, there was a span of 10 bases. CDR1 is SGHAT, CDR2 FQNNGV, per germline. The CDR3 spans 13 residues. The CDR3 DNA is TGTGCCAGCAGCCCTGGCGGGGACTATGGCTACACCTTC. Translation: CASSPGGDYGYTF.

The rearrangement uses TRBV21-1 and TRBJ1-4. TRBV21-1 constitutes a pseudogene. CDR3 size: 19 residues. CDR3 bases: TGTGCCAGCAGCAAATGTGGAGGGCCTCCCCGTGCAACTAATGAAAAACTGTTTTTT. This encodes CASSKCGGPPRATNEKLFF.

The V and J genes are TRBV11-3 and TRBJ2-7, with D unclear. This CDR3 contains 14 residues. V lost 5 bases to trimming and J lost 3 bases, with 14 bases between them. Germline lookup yields CDR1 SGHNT and CDR2 YENEEA. The CDR3, as DNA: TGTGCCAGCAGCCAAGAGGCAGGCAACTACGAGCAGTACTTC. Encoded protein: CASSQEAGNYEQYF.

The chain is built from TRBV10-3 and TRBJ2-5; no clear D. CDR3 length: 12 amino acids. The germline CDR1 and CDR2 sequences are ENHRY and SYGVKD. V was shortened by 4 bases and J by 4 bases, with 7 bases between the two germline ends. The CDR3 DNA reads as TGTGCCATCAGTGGCCCGGGAGAGACCCAGTACTTC. Translated: CAISGPGETQYF.

This rearrangement joins TRBV6-1 to TRBJ2-3; D not certain. Germline lookup yields CDR1 MNHNS and CDR2 SASEGT. The CDR3 has 12 amino acids. V dropped 2 bases and J dropped 4 bases, with 4 bases sitting between them. The CDR3 here is CASSEHSDTQYF. The DNA of the CDR3 is TGTGCCAGCAGTGAACACTCAGATACGCAGTATTTT.

V is TRBV7-3 and J is TRBJ2-6; D might be TRBD2 (5 bases). The germline V gene has CDR1 SGHTA and CDR2 FQGTGA. This CDR3 is built from 15 residues. Trimming removed 0 bases from V and 3 bases from J, with 6 bases in between. The CDR3 nucleotides are TGTGCCAGCAGCTTAACCGGGGATGGGGCCAACGTCCTGACTTTC. Its translation: CASSLTGDGANVLTF.

The chain combines TRBV19 with TRBJ2-1; the D is unclear. Germline V gene lookup returns CDR1 LNHDA and CDR2 SQIVND (reference sequence). The CDR3 is made up of 12 amino acids. V lost 0 bases and J lost 8, with 5 bases in between. In DNA, the CDR3 is TGTGCCAGTAGTATAGAGGTCCATGAGCAGTTCTTC. This sequence encodes CASSIEVHEQFF.